The sequence of this T cell receptor beta chain was determined in a study of shared clonotypes between healthy human individuals. Measured with immunoSEQ multiplex PCR; TCRdb has only the in-frame clones, and not every one. The profile shows 1,500,000 or so clones, approximately 98.5% of them singletons. On this clone: Its target is not known.

The CDR3 runs to 12 residues. Germline V gene lookup returns CDR1 SNHLY and CDR2 FYNNEI. The germline V and J ends were trimmed by 7 bases and 12 bases, with 16 bases remaining between them. Study outcomes and limitations: Shared across several donors were 5% to 6% of the naive CD4 clonotypes.

The sample consisted of naive CD4+ T cells sorted from blood. Regarding subset: CD45RA+ positively selected. The genes are TRBV2 and TRBJ2-1; no definite D call. The receptor was derived from a man aged 25 to 45 in good health. CDR3 DNA sequence: TGTGCCAGCACTAGACAACTATTGGGGCAGTTCTTC. It translates to CASTRQLLGQFF.